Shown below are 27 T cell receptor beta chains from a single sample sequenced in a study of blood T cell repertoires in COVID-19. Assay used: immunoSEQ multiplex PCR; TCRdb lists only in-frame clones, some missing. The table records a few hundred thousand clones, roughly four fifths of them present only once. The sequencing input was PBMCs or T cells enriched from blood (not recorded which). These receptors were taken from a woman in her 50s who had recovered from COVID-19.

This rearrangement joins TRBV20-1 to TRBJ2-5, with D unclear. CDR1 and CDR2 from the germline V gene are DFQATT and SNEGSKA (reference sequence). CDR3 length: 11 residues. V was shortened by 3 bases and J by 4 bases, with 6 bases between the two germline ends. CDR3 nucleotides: TGCAGTGCTAGTCCGGGAGAGACCCAGTACTTC. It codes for CSASPGETQYF.

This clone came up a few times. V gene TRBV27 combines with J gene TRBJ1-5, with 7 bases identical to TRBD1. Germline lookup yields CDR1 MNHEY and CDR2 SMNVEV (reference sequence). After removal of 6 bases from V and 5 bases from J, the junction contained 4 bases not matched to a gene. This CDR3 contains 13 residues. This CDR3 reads CASRDRDHQPQHF. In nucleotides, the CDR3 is TGTGCCAGCAGAGACAGGGATCATCAGCCCCAGCATTTT.

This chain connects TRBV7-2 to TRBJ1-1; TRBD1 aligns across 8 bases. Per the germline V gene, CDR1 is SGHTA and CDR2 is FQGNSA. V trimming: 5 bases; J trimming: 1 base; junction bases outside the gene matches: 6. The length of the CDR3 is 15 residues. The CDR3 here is CASSPQGAGNTEAFF. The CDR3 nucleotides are TGTGCCAGCAGCCCTCAGGGGGCAGGGAACACTGAAGCTTTCTTT.

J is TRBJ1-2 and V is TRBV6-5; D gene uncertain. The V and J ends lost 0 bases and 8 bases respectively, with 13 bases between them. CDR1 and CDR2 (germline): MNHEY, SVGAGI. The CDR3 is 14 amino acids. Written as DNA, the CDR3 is TGTGCCAGCAGTTACTCGAGGGCCTCGGGAGGCTACACCTTC. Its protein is CASSYSRASGGYTF.

The CDR3 DNA reads as TGTGCCAGCAGCCAATACGGTAGCGGGACCCCTTTCCAAGAGACCCAGTACTTC. This encodes CASSQYGSGTPFQETQYF. V gene TRBV3-1 (or the pseudogene TRBV3-2) combines with J gene TRBJ2-5, with 8 nucleotides matching TRBD2. The CDR3 length is 18 residues. V shed 2 bases, J shed 1 base, and the junction held 12 bases outside the gene matches. CDR1 is LGHDT and CDR2 is YNNKEL in the germline V gene (reference sequence).

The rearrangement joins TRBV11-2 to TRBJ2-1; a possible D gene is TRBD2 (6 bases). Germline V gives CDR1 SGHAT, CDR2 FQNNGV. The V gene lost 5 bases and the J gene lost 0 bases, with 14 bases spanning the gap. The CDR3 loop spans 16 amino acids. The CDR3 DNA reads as TGTGCCAGCAGCCCCCAGGGAGCGGGCTCCTACAATGAGCAGTTCTTC. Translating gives CASSPQGAGSYNEQFF.

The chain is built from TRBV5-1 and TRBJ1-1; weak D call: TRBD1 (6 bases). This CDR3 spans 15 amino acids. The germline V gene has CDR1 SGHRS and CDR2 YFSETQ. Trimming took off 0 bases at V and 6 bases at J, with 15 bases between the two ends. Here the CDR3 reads CASSLEPGVEAEAFF. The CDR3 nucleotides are TGCGCCAGCAGCTTGGAGCCAGGGGTTGAGGCTGAAGCTTTCTTT.

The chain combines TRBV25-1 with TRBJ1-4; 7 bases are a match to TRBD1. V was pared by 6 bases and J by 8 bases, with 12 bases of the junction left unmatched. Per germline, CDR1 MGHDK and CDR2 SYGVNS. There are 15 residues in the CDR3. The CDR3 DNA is TGTGCCAGCAGCCTCACCCGACAGGGCATGGAAAAACTGTTTTTT. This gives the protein CASSLTRQGMEKLFF.

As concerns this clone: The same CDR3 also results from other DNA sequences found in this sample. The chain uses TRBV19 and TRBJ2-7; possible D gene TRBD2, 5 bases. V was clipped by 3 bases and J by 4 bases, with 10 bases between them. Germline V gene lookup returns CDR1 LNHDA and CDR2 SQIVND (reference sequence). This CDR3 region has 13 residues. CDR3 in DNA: TGTGCCAGTAGTATTAATCGAGGGTACGAGCAGTACTTC. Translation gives CASSINRGYEQYF.

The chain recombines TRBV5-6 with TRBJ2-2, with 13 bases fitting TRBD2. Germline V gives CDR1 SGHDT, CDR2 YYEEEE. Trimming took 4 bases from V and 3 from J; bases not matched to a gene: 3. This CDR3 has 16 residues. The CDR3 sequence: CASSRGLAGYTGELFF. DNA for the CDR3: TGTGCCAGCAGCCGGGGACTAGCGGGATACACCGGGGAGCTGTTTTTT.

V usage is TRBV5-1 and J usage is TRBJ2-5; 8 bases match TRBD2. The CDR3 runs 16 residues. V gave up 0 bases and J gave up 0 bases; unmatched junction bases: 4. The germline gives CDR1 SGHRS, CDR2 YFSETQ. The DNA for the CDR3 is TGCGCCAGCAGCTTGGGGCCTAGCGGGTACCAAGAGACCCAGTACTTC. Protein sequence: CASSLGPSGYQETQYF.

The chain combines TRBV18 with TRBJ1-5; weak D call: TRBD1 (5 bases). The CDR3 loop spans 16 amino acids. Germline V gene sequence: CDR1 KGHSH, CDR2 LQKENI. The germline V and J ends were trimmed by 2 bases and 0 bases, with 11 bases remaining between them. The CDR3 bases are TGTGCCAGCTCACCAGGACAAACCCATAGCAATCAGCCCCAGCATTTT. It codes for CASSPGQTHSNQPQHF.

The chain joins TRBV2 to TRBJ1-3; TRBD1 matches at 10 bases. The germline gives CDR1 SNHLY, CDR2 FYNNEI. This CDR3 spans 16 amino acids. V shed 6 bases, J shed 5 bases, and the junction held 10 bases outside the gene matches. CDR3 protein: CASRDGQGGTRNTIYF. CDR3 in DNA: TGTGCCAGCAGGGACGGACAGGGGGGAACCAGAAACACCATATATTTT.

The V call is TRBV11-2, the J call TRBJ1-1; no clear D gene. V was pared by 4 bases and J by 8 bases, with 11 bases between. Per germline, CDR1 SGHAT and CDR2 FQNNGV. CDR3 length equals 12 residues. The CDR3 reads CASSSIGYEAFF. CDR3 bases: TGTGCCAGCAGCTCCATCGGGTACGAAGCTTTCTTT.

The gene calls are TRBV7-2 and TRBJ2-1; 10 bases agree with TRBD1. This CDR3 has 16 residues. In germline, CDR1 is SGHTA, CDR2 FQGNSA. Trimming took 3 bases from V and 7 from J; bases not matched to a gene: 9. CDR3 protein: CASSFPPDRGQNEQFF. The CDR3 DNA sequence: TGTGCCAGCAGCTTCCCCCCCGACAGGGGGCAGAATGAGCAGTTCTTC.

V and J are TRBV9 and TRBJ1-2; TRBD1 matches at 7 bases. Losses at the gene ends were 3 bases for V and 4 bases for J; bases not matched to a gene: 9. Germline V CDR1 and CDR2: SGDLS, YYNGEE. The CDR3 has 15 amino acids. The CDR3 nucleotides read TGTGCCAGCAGCGGCAGACAGGGTCCAGTCTATGGCTACACCTTC. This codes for CASSGRQGPVYGYTF.

In DNA form, the CDR3 reads TGTGCCAGTAGTAAGGGAGATCCGGCTGAAGCTTTCTTT. Translation gives CASSKGDPAEAFF. This chain uses TRBV19 with TRBJ1-1; D is unclear. V lost 4 bases and J 6 bases, leaving 12 bases between the germline ends. Germline values: CDR1 LNHDA, CDR2 SQIVND (reference sequence). The CDR3 has 13 amino acids.

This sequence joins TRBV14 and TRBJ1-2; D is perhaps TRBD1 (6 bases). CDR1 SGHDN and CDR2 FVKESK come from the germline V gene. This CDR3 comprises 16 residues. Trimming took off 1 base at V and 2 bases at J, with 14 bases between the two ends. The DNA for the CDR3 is TGTGCCAGCAGCCAAGCCCGGACAGACGTAAACTATGGCTACACCTTC. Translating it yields CASSQARTDVNYGYTF.

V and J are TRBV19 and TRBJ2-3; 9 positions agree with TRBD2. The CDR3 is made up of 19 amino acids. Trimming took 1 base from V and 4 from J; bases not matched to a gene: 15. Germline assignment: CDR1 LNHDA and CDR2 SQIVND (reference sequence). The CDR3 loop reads CASSIGVPGSGSYADTQYF. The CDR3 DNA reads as TGTGCCAGTAGTATAGGAGTCCCGGGTAGCGGGAGCTATGCAGATACGCAGTATTTT.

The CDR3 bases are TGTGCCAGCAGCCCACAATTAGCAGCTTTCCCCCTCCACTTT. Amino acids: CASSPQLAAFPLHF. The rearrangement joins TRBV16 to TRBJ1-6; D ambiguous. This CDR3 is 14 amino acids long. Trimming shortened V by 4 bases and J by 13 bases, and 17 bases separated the two germline ends. CDR1 and CDR2 from the germline V gene are KGHSY and FQNENV. Complete variable domain (other parts from reference TRBV16 and TRBJ1-6): GEEVAQTPKHLVRGEGQKAKLYCAPIKGHSYVFWYQQVLKNEFKFLISFQNENVFDETGMPKERFSAKCLPNSPCSLEIQATKLEDSAVYFCASSPQLAAFPLHFGNGTRLTVT.

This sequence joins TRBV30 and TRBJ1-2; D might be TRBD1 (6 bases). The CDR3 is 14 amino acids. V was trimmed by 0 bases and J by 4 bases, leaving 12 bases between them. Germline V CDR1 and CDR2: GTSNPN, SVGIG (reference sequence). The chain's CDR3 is CAWSVQGLTYGYTF. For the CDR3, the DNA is TGTGCCTGGAGTGTACAGGGACTAACCTATGGCTACACCTTC.

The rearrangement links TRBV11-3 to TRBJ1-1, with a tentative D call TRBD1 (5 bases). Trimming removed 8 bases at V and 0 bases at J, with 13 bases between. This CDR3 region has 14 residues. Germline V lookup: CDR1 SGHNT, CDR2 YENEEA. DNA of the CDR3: TGTGCCAGCGCCCCCGGGGGGGTGAACACTGAAGCTTTCTTT. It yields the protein CASAPGGVNTEAFF.

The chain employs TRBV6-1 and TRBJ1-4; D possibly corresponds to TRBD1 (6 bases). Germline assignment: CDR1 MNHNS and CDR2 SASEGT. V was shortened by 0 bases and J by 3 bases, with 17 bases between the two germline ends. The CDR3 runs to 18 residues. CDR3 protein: CASSEAVGGARANEKLFF. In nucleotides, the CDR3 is TGTGCCAGCAGTGAAGCAGTCGGGGGGGCCAGGGCTAATGAAAAACTGTTTTTT.

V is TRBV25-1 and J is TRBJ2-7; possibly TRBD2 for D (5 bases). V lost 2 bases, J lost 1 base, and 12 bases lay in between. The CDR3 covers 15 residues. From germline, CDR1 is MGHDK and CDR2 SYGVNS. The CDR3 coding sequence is TGTGCCAGCAGTGAACCATCCGGGAAGTCCTACGAGCAGTACTTC. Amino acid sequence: CASSEPSGKSYEQYF.

In DNA form, the CDR3 reads TGTGCCTGGAGTGTAATAACAGGTTCGGGCACCATATATTTT. Its translation is CAWSVITGSGTIYF. The V call is TRBV30, the J call TRBJ1-3; D is perhaps TRBD1 (5 bases). Per germline, CDR1 GTSNPN and CDR2 SVGIG (reference sequence). V dropped 0 bases and J dropped 9 bases, with 15 bases sitting between them. The CDR3 is 14 amino acids.

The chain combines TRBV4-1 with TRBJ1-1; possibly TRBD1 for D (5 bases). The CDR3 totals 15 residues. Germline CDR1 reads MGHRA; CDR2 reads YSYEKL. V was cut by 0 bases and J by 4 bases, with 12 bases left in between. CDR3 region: CASSQDSRGITEAFF. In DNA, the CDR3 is TGCGCCAGCAGCCAAGATTCAAGGGGAATCACTGAAGCTTTCTTT.

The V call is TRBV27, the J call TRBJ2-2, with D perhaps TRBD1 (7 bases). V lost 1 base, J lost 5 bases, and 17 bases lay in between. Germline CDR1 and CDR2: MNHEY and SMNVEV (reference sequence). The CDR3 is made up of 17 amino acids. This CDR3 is CASSLLGGTEGTGELFF. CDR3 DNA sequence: TGTGCCAGCAGTTTATTAGGGGGGACAGAGGGAACCGGGGAGCTGTTTTTT.